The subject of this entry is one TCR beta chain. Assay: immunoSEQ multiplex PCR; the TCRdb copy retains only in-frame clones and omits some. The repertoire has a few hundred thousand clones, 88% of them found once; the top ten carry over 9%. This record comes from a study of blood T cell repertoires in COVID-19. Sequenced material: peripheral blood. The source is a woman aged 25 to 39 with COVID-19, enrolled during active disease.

The CDR3 reads CASRPFEGARGYTF. In DNA, the CDR3 is TGTGCCAGCAGACCTTTCGAGGGGGCGCGAGGCTACACCTTC. J is TRBJ1-2 and V is TRBV6-4; TRBD1 matches at 7 bases. Germline loops: CDR1 MRHNA, CDR2 SNTAGT. V was clipped by 6 bases and J by 8 bases; unmatched bases: 12. This CDR3 contains 14 residues.